These 7 T cell receptor beta chains were all obtained from the same sample, sequenced in a study of shared clonotypes between healthy human individuals. Produced via immunoSEQ multiplex PCR; TCRdb's table is partial and in-frame only. The sample has some 1,900,000 clones; approximately 94% are singletons. Positively selected for CCR7, the CD45RO-negative cells used as naive CD8 cells excluded terminally differentiated effector memory CD45RA+ cells. The sample taken for sequencing was naive CD8+ T cells sorted from blood. These receptors originate from a man in his late teens or twenties in good health.

The V call is TRBV6-5, the J call TRBJ2-2; TRBD1 matches 8 bases. Germline lookup yields CDR1 MNHEY and CDR2 SVGAGI. With 2 bases clipped from V and 4 bases from J, the junction kept 3 bases outside the gene matches. The CDR3 is 15 residues long. In DNA, the CDR3 is TGTGCCAGCAGTTACCTACAGGGGGTCACCGGGGAGCTGTTTTTT. It specifies CASSYLQGVTGELFF.

There are a few counts of this clone. This chain uses TRBV15 with TRBJ1-6, with D unclear. V was shortened by 1 base and J by 11 bases, with 6 bases between the two germline ends. The length of the CDR3 is 12 residues. Per germline, CDR1 LNHNV and CDR2 YYDKDF (reference sequence). CDR3 nucleotide sequence: TGTGCCACCAGCAGAGCGAACACACCCCTCCACTTT. Amino acid sequence: CATSRANTPLHF.

The chain is built from TRBV2 and TRBJ1-6; no reliable D call. This CDR3 region has 15 residues. V was shortened by 5 bases and J by 3 bases, with 11 bases between the two germline ends. The germline gives CDR1 SNHLY, CDR2 FYNNEI. The CDR3 nucleotides read TGTGCCAGCAGTCGAGACACAAACTATAATTCACCCCTCCACTTT. Its translation: CASSRDTNYNSPLHF.

V gene TRBV6-5 combines with J gene TRBJ1-2; 9 positions agree with TRBD1. CDR1 and CDR2 from the germline V gene are MNHEY and SVGAGI. The V and J ends lost 0 bases and 3 bases, in that order; junction bases with no gene match: 5. CDR3 size: 16 residues. CDR3 bases: TGTGCCAGCAGTTACTCGAGGCGGACAGGGGACTATGGCTACACCTTC. It specifies CASSYSRRTGDYGYTF.

The chain uses TRBV6-5 and TRBJ2-3; no definite D call. Per the germline V gene, CDR1 is MNHEY and CDR2 is SVGAGI. V lost 9 bases, J lost 4 bases, and 14 bases lay in between. The CDR3 length is 13 residues. The CDR3: CASHTVPADTQYF. The CDR3 nucleotides are TGTGCCAGTCATACCGTGCCGGCAGATACGCAGTATTTT.

V is TRBV30 and J is TRBJ2-7; D is perhaps TRBD2 (6 bases). The CDR3 loop spans 16 amino acids. Trimming took 1 base from V and 5 from J, leaving 21 bases between them. Germline values: CDR1 GTSNPN, CDR2 SVGIG (reference sequence). This CDR3 is CAWSGGVHHNLDEQYF. DNA of the CDR3: TGTGCCTGGAGTGGGGGGGTACACCACAACCTGGACGAGCAGTACTTC.

The chain joins TRBV6-6 to TRBJ2-1; the D is unclear. Germline V gene data show CDR1 as MNHNY and CDR2 as SVGAGI (reference sequence). There are 12 residues in the CDR3. V was cut by 7 bases and J by 8 bases, with 12 bases left in between. CDR3 coding DNA: TGTGCCAGCACCCCCGACCTGGATGAGCAGTTCTTC. It yields the protein CASTPDLDEQFF.